The 13 T cell receptor beta chains given below trace back to one sample, sequenced in a study of cytomegalovirus exposure and HLA in healthy donors. 60 Vbeta and 13 Jbeta primers were used in PCR. The assay was immunoSEQ multiplex PCR, and TCRdb's table has in-frame clones only and misses some. The profile shows 160,000 or so clones, more than 80% of them singletons. The sequenced sample consisted of PBMCs. These receptor sequences come from a woman aged 18-30 years in good health and CMV-seropositive.

The chain couples TRBV4-1 to TRBJ1-6, with D perhaps matching TRBD1 (5 bases). The CDR3 totals 15 residues. Germline-derived CDR1 and CDR2 are MGHRA and YSYEKL. Trimming pared 0 bases from V and 10 bases from J, leaving 13 bases between. The CDR3 nucleotides read TGCGCCAGCAGCCAAGACCCCAGGGATGCCTCACCCCTCCACTTT. It is translated as CASSQDPRDASPLHF.

This chain uses TRBV7-7 with TRBJ2-7; TRBD1 might be the D (7 bases). Germline CDR1 is SSHAT and CDR2 is FNYEAQ (reference sequence). The ends were cut back, 1 base at V and 7 bases at J, with 11 bases in the middle. The CDR3 is made up of 13 amino acids. Written as DNA, the CDR3 is TGTGCCAGCAGCTTAGGGACAGGAGGGGAGCAGTACTTC. This codes for CASSLGTGGEQYF.

The chain is built from TRBV27 and TRBJ1-4; maybe TRBD1 (5 bases). Trimming removed 6 bases at V and 7 bases at J, with 15 bases between. This CDR3 comprises 14 residues. Germline loops: CDR1 MNHEY, CDR2 SMNVEV (reference sequence). This chain's CDR3 is CASSGGGLGEKLFF. The CDR3 DNA is TGTGCCAGCAGCGGGGGGGGGTTGGGTGAAAAACTGTTTTTT.

This chain joins TRBV28 and TRBJ1-2, with unresolved D. The CDR3 spans 15 residues. Trimming removed 5 bases at V and 8 bases at J, with 21 bases between. Germline CDR1 reads MDHEN; CDR2 reads SYDVKM. The chain's CDR3 is CASSLTLADLRGYTF. CDR3 DNA: TGTGCCAGCAGTCTAACGCTTGCGGACTTAAGGGGCTACACCTTC.

The gene calls are TRBV19 and TRBJ1-3, with no clear D. Trimming took off 1 base at V and 2 bases at J, with 6 bases between the two ends. Germline CDR1 LNHDA, CDR2 SQIVND (reference sequence). The CDR3 length is 14 residues. The CDR3 DNA follows: TGTGCCAGTAGTATAGGGGCGCCTGGAAACACCATATATTTT. Amino acids: CASSIGAPGNTIYF.

The chain combines TRBV7-3 with TRBJ1-4; 9 positions agree with TRBD1. The CDR3 loop spans 16 amino acids. Trimming removed 1 base from V and 4 bases from J; junction bases left unmatched: 4. Germline CDR1 SGHTA, CDR2 FQGTGA. The CDR3 DNA is TGTGCCAGCAGCTTAAGGGGACAGGGATATAATGAAAAACTGTTTTTT. It translates to CASSLRGQGYNEKLFF. The whole variable domain, remainder taken from reference TRBV7-3 and TRBJ1-4, is GAGVSQTPSNKVTEKGKYVELRCDPISGHTALYWYRQSLGQGPEFLIYFQGTGAADDSGLPNDRFFAVRPEGSVSTLKIQRTERGDSAVYLCASSLRGQGYNEKLFFGSGTQLSVL.

V usage is TRBV25-1 and J usage is TRBJ2-5, with 7 positions matching TRBD2. The junction had 16 bases not matched to a gene; V was cut back by 4 bases and J by 2 bases. The V gene's germline CDR1 is MGHDK and CDR2 SYGVNS. The CDR3 is 18 amino acids. CDR3 bases: TGTGCCAGCAGTGCCTACCTCGGGCTAGCGGATTCTCAAGAGACCCAGTACTTC. This codes for CASSAYLGLADSQETQYF.

The chain recombines TRBV11-2 with TRBJ2-7, with D uncertain. From germline, CDR1 is SGHAT and CDR2 FQNNGV. V was trimmed by 0 bases and J by 3 bases, leaving 6 bases between them. The CDR3 runs 13 residues. CDR3 sequence reads: CASSLDSHYEQYF. Here the CDR3 DNA reads TGTGCCAGCAGCTTAGATAGCCACTACGAGCAGTACTTC.

The chain carries TRBV5-6 and TRBJ2-7; D perhaps matches TRBD1 (6 bases). The CDR3 spans 18 residues. Germline lookup yields CDR1 SGHDT and CDR2 YYEEEE. V was cut by 4 bases and J by 2 bases, with 25 bases left in between. This CDR3 is CASSPETGTLMVPYEQYF. CDR3 nucleotide sequence: TGTGCCAGCAGCCCCGAGACAGGTACCCTCATGGTCCCCTACGAGCAGTACTTC.

A few counts support this clone. V gene TRBV5-6 combines with J gene TRBJ1-4; no reliable D call. The V and J ends lost 0 bases and 8 bases respectively, with 8 bases between them. This CDR3 has 13 residues. Germline CDR1 SGHDT, CDR2 YYEEEE. CDR3 sequence: CASSLGTIEKLFF. The CDR3 region has the DNA TGTGCCAGCAGCTTGGGGACTATCGAAAAACTGTTTTTT.

The chain has TRBV19 and TRBJ1-2, with 7 bases matching TRBD1. Germline CDR1 is LNHDA and CDR2 is SQIVND (reference sequence). V lost 4 bases, J lost 4 bases, and 3 bases stayed unmatched. This CDR3 comprises 13 residues. The chain's CDR3 is CASSKTGLYGYTF. The CDR3 DNA follows: TGTGCCAGTAGTAAGACAGGGCTCTATGGCTACACCTTC.

The CDR3 DNA reads as TGCGCCAGCCTCGGGACTAGCGGGGGGCGGCCCTACGAGCAGTACTTC. This encodes CASLGTSGGRPYEQYF. The rearrangement links TRBV23-1 to TRBJ2-7; 15 nucleotides agree with TRBD2. TRBV23-1 is filed as an ORF, its function uncertain. The CDR3 has 16 residues. After removal of 8 bases from V and 2 bases from J, the junction contained 7 bases not matched to a gene.

The chain carries TRBV6-1 and TRBJ2-2; D is perhaps TRBD1 (6 bases). Germline CDR1 reads MNHNS; CDR2 reads SASEGT. The length of the CDR3 is 14 residues. V lost 1 base and J 3 bases, leaving 6 bases between the germline ends. DNA of the CDR3: TGTGCCAGCAGTGAAGGGACAGACACCGGGGAGCTGTTTTTT. This codes for CASSEGTDTGELFF.